The clone carrying this T cell receptor beta chain was detected a few times. The antigen is unknown. Assay used: immunoSEQ multiplex PCR; TCRdb lists only in-frame clones, some missing. The sample carries tens of thousands of clones, around 76% recorded once. This entry belongs to a study of radiotherapy plus CTLA-4 blockade in lung cancer. Study results and caveats: Strongest reported response predictors: early blood clone changes and post-radiation interferon-beta. Expansion in blood of tumor-derived TCR clones was seen after radiotherapy plus ipilimumab.

Looked up from germline, CDR1 is SGHKS and CDR2 is YYEKEE (reference sequence). The length of the CDR3 is 17 residues. V gave up 2 bases and J gave up 2 bases, with 17 bases separating them. The specimen was peripheral blood, collected from a patient treated with radiotherapy plus ipilimumab. This sequence was found in a human donor with non-small cell lung cancer who had a partial response to radiotherapy plus ipilimumab. Some clones in this sample may be carry-over from other donors' samples. The chain is built from TRBV5-5 and TRBJ2-1; perhaps TRBD1 as D (6 bases). The CDR3: CASSFGSGQGPYNEQFF. CDR3 DNA: TGTGCCAGCAGCTTTGGGTCGGGGCAGGGGCCCTACAATGAGCAGTTCTTC.